Listed here are 5 T cell receptor beta chains from one sample, sequenced in a study of patients and donors after allogeneic stem cell transplantation. TCRdb reprocessed the RT-PCR reads via MiXCR and lists one record per CDR3 protein. The table has about a million distinct CDR3 sequences, over 15% seen once. The sequenced material came from blood, either unsorted or a sorted T cell fraction (not recorded which). The receptors derive from a human donor who was either an allogeneic HSCT recipient or a stem cell or donor lymphocyte infusion donor (not recorded which). It is not recorded whose cells these are; they may come from a transplant donor.

The chain links TRBV27 to TRBJ1-6; possible D gene TRBD1, 5 bases. The length of the CDR3 is 15 residues. The germline V and J ends were trimmed by 2 bases and 7 bases, with 12 bases remaining between them. The germline V gene has CDR1 MNHEY and CDR2 SMNVEV (reference sequence). In DNA form, the CDR3 reads TGTGCCAGCAGTTTACGGGACGGACTAAATTCACCCCTCCACTTT. Its translation: CASSLRDGLNSPLHF.

Turning to this clonotype: This may be a read error: a much more frequent sequence differs by one nucleotide. The V call is TRBV7-9, the J call TRBJ2-2; D unresolved. Germline V gene lookup returns CDR1 SEHNR and CDR2 FQNEAQ (reference sequence). Trimming took 1 base from V and 2 from J, leaving 8 bases between them. This CDR3 has 15 amino acids. CDR3 sequence reads: CASSLGITNTGELFF. CDR3 nucleotide sequence: TGTGCCAGCAGCTTAGGTATAACTAACACCGGGGAGCTGTTTTTT.

V and J are TRBV29-1 and TRBJ2-5; 8 nucleotides match TRBD2. Germline-derived CDR1 and CDR2 are SQVTM and ANQGSEA. With 2 bases clipped from V and 4 bases from J, the junction kept 3 bases outside the gene matches. There are 13 residues in the CDR3. Here the CDR3 reads CSVEYGRGETQYF. As DNA, the CDR3 is TGCAGCGTTGAATACGGGAGGGGAGAGACCCAGTACTTC. The variable domain in full, completed from reference TRBV29-1 and TRBJ2-5, reads SAVISQKPSRDICQRGTSLTIQCQVDSQVTMMFWYRQQPGQSLTLIATANQGSEATYESGFVIDKFPISRPNLTFSTLTVSNMSPEDSSIYLCSVEYGRGETQYFGPGTRLLVL.

This clonotype was recorded a few times. CDR3 in DNA: TGTGCCAGCAGCCGGCGGGGGCGAGCCACAGATACGCAGTATTTT. It is translated as CASSRRGRATDTQYF. The rearrangement uses TRBV5-6 and TRBJ2-3, with a weak D call TRBD2 (7 bases). Per the germline V gene, CDR1 is SGHDT and CDR2 is YYEEEE. CDR3 size: 15 residues. V was pared by 4 bases and J by 2 bases, with 14 bases between.

CDR3 nucleotides: TGTGCCAGCAGGCAGAATCCCCAGGGTAAAGACTATGGCTACACCTTC. This codes for CASRQNPQGKDYGYTF. The chain has TRBV6-1 and TRBJ1-2; TRBD1 might be the D (5 bases). The V gene's germline CDR1 is MNHNS and CDR2 SASEGT. This CDR3 spans 16 amino acids. The V end was cut by 6 bases, the J end by 3 bases, with 20 bases between.